The 15 T cell receptor beta chains below all came from one sample that was sequenced in a study of chemoradiotherapy in HPV16-positive cancers. TCRdb keeps only in-frame clones here, not all; method: immunoSEQ multiplex PCR. The sample shows about 5,200 clones, about nine tenths of them seen only once. The specimen was blood, collected from a patient who underwent chemoradiotherapy. Receptors were obtained from a human donor with HPV-associated anogenital cancer.

This chain connects TRBV6-5 to TRBJ2-3; D is ambiguous. The germline gives CDR1 MNHEY, CDR2 SVGAGI. There are 15 residues in the CDR3. The V and J ends lost 1 base and 2 bases respectively, with 10 bases between them. This chain's CDR3 is CASSYFRTDTDTQYF. CDR3 bases: TGTGCCAGCAGTTACTTTCGGACCGACACAGATACGCAGTATTTT.

This rearrangement joins TRBV19 to TRBJ1-1; possibly TRBD1 for D (5 bases). Germline CDR1 and CDR2: LNHDA and SQIVND (reference sequence). V was trimmed by 3 bases and J by 3 bases, leaving 14 bases between them. The CDR3 extends over 15 amino acids. The CDR3 sequence is CASSIQGGPHTEAFF. In DNA, the CDR3 is TGTGCCAGTAGTATTCAGGGCGGCCCGCACACTGAAGCTTTCTTT.

V and J are TRBV19 and TRBJ1-5, with D perhaps TRBD1 (6 bases). The germline gives CDR1 LNHDA, CDR2 SQIVND (reference sequence). CDR3 size: 15 residues. V lost 7 bases and J 7 bases, leaving 20 bases between the germline ends. The CDR3 DNA follows: TGTGCCAGTACCCATTATACAGGGTCGCAACAGCCCCAGCATTTT. Its translation: CASTHYTGSQQPQHF.

This chain joins TRBV5-4 and TRBJ2-1, with a weak D call TRBD1 (5 bases). From germline, CDR1 is SGHNT and CDR2 YYREEE (reference sequence). V lost 0 bases and J 2 bases, leaving 9 bases between the germline ends. The CDR3 is made up of 15 amino acids. Written as DNA, the CDR3 is TGTGCCAGCAGCTTGGAAGGGGTTACCTACAATGAGCAGTTCTTC. Amino acid sequence: CASSLEGVTYNEQFF. The full variable domain, its missing parts supplied by reference TRBV5-4 and TRBJ2-1, is ETGVTQSPTHLIKTRGQQVTLRCSSQSGHNTVSWYQQALGQGPQFIFQYYREEENGRGNFPPRFSGLQFPNYSSELNVNALELDDSALYLCASSLEGVTYNEQFFGPGTRLTVL.

The CDR3 is CASSPPLRQGTADTQYF. The CDR3 DNA follows: TGCGCCAGCAGCCCACCGCTGCGACAGGGGACGGCAGATACGCAGTATTTT. This sequence joins TRBV5-1 and TRBJ2-3; 8 nucleotides match TRBD1. The CDR3 consists of 17 residues. Germline V gene sequence: CDR1 SGHRS, CDR2 YFSETQ. The J segment lost 4 bases and the V segment lost 4 bases, leaving 14 bases of the junction unmatched.

The rearrangement joins TRBV4-3 to TRBJ1-2; D not certain. Germline CDR1 is LGHNA and CDR2 is YSLEER. The CDR3 length is 14 residues. V lost 1 base, J lost 0 bases, and 6 bases lay in between. CDR3 loop: CASSQAVANYGYTF. The CDR3, as DNA: TGCGCCAGCAGCCAAGCGGTCGCTAACTATGGCTACACCTTC.

The rearrangement links TRBV2 to TRBJ2-7; perhaps TRBD2 as D (6 bases). The CDR3 is made up of 14 amino acids. With 8 bases removed from V and 9 bases from J, the gap between germline ends came to 23 bases. Per the germline V gene, CDR1 is SNHLY and CDR2 is FYNNEI. The CDR3 sequence: CASSRLDAGEAQYF. Written as DNA, the CDR3 is TGTGCCAGCTCGCGACTAGATGCCGGGGAGGCGCAGTACTTC.

The V call is TRBV10-2, the J call TRBJ2-1; 8 positions match TRBD1. Germline values: CDR1 WSHSY, CDR2 SAAADI. The CDR3 totals 14 residues. V dropped 10 bases and J dropped 7; count of bases not matched to a gene: 12. CDR3 protein: CAIKDRAVRNEQFF. DNA for the CDR3: TGCGCCATAAAGGACAGGGCGGTTCGAAATGAGCAGTTCTTC.

V usage is TRBV30 and J usage is TRBJ2-2; 7 positions match TRBD1. The V gene's germline CDR1 is GTSNPN and CDR2 SVGIG (reference sequence). Trimming at V came to 2 bases and at J to 5 bases, leaving 20 bases not matched to a gene. The length of the CDR3 is 19 residues. The CDR3: CAWSRKGIRGRLNTGELFF. The CDR3 DNA reads TGTGCCTGGAGTCGAAAAGGGATAAGGGGGCGCTTGAATACCGGGGAGCTGTTTTTT.

This chain uses TRBV4-1 with TRBJ2-7; D remains unclear. CDR3 length equals 16 residues. Trimming cost V 0 bases and J 3 bases, with 15 bases left between them. CDR1 and CDR2 from the germline V gene are MGHRA and YSYEKL. This chain's CDR3 is CASSQDLAKAIYEQYF. CDR3 in DNA: TGCGCCAGCAGCCAAGATTTGGCGAAGGCGATCTACGAGCAGTACTTC.

This chain links TRBV5-8 with TRBJ2-7, with TRBD1 matching over 9 bases. Germline V gene lookup returns CDR1 SGHTS and CDR2 YDEGEE. This CDR3 region has 15 residues. V was clipped by 4 bases and J by 0 bases; unmatched bases: 5. The CDR3 reads CASSDGTGLSYEQYF. The CDR3 DNA reads TGTGCCAGCAGCGATGGGACAGGGCTCTCCTACGAGCAGTACTTC.

The chain uses TRBV29-1 and TRBJ1-1; 9 nucleotides align to TRBD1. CDR1 is SQVTM and CDR2 is ANQGSEA in the germline V gene. The ends lost 6 bases at V and 7 bases at J; junction bases unmatched: 12. The CDR3 consists of 14 residues. DNA for the CDR3: TGCAGCGTGATAATACAGGGGGCGTTGGGTGAAGCTTTCTTT. This encodes CSVIIQGALGEAFF.

The CDR3 reads CASSARAWRETQYF. For the CDR3, the DNA is TGTGCCAGCAGTGCCCGAGCGTGGCGGGAGACCCAGTACTTC. The rearrangement joins TRBV6-1 to TRBJ2-5; D remains unclear. V gave up 4 bases and J gave up 5 bases, with 14 bases separating them. Germline CDR1 and CDR2: MNHNS and SASEGT. This CDR3 is 14 amino acids long.

Written as DNA, the CDR3 is TGTGCCAGCAGGCGGGGACTTGAGACTGAAGCTTTCTTT. Translation gives CASRRGLETEAFF. The chain combines TRBV6-1 with TRBJ1-1; D perhaps matches TRBD1 (5 bases). The length of the CDR3 is 13 residues. Germline V lookup: CDR1 MNHNS, CDR2 SASEGT. Trimming left V 6 bases short and J 5 bases short, with 13 bases between.

V is TRBV11-3 and J is TRBJ1-1, with a weak D call TRBD1 (6 bases). Germline loops: CDR1 SGHNT, CDR2 YENEEA. V shed 1 base and J shed 5 bases, with 11 bases lying between them. The CDR3 has 14 residues. This chain's CDR3 is CASSLGTVGTEAFF. CDR3 nucleotides: TGTGCCAGCAGCTTAGGGACAGTTGGGACTGAAGCTTTCTTT.